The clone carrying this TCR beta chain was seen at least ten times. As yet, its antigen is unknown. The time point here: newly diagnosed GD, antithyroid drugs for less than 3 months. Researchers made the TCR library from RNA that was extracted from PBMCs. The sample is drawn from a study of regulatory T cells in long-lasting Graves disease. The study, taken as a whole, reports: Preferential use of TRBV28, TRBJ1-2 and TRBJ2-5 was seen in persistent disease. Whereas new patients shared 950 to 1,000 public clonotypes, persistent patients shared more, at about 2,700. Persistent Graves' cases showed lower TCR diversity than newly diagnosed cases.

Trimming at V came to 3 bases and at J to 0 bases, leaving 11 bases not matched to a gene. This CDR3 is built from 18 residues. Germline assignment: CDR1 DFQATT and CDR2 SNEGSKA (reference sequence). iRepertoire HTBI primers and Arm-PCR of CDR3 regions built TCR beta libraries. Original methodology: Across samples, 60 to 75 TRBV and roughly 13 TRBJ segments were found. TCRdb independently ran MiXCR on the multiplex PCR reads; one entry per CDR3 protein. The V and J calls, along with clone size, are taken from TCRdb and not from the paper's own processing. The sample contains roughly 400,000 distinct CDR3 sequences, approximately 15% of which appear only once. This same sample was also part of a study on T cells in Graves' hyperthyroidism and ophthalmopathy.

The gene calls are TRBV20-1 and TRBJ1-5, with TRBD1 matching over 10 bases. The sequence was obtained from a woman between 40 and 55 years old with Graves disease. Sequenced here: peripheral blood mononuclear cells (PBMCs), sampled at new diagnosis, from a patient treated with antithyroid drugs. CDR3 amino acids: CSASGGQGLYYSNQPQHF. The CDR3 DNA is TGCAGTGCTAGTGGGGGACAGGGGCTTTATTATAGCAATCAGCCCCAGCATTTT.